This TCR beta chain was sequenced in a study of blood T cell repertoires in COVID-19. TCRdb's copy holds only in-frame clones and misses some; the assay was immunoSEQ multiplex PCR. This table holds 100,000 to 150,000 clones, about 85% found once. This CDR3 spans 15 amino acids. The germline CDR1 and CDR2 sequences are ENHRY and SYGVKD. Trimming stripped 3 bases from V and 0 bases from J, with 9 bases between. The receptor's source is a man aged 55 to 70 with acute or convalescent COVID-19. The chain has TRBV10-3 and TRBJ1-3; D is unresolved. Sequencing was carried out using peripheral blood. The CDR3: CAISEPGFSGNTIYF. The CDR3 coding sequence is TGTGCCATCAGTGAACCAGGATTCTCTGGAAACACCATATATTTT.